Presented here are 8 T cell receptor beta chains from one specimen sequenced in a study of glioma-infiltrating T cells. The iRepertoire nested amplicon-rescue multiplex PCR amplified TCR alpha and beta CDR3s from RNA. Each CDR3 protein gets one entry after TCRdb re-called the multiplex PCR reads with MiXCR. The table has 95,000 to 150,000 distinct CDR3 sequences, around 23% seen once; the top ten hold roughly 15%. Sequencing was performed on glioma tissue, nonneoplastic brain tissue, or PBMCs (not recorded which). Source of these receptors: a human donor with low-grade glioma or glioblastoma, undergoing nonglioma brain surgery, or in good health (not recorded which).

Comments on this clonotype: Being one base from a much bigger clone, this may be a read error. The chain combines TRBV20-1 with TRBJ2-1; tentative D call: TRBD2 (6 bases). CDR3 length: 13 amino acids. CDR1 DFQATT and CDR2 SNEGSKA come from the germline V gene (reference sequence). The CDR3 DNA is TGCAGTGCCGCCAGGGACTTCTACAATGAGCGGTTCTTC. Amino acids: CSAARDFYNERFF.

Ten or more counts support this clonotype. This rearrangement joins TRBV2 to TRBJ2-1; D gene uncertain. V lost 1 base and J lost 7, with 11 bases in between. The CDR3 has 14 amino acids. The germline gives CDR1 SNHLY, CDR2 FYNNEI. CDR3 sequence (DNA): TGTGCCAGCAGTGAAGTGGGTAGGGCGAATGAGCAGTTCTTC. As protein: CASSEVGRANEQFF. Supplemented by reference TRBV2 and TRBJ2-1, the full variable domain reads EPEVTQTPSHQVTQMGQEVILRCVPISNHLYFYWYRQILGQKVEFLVSFYNNEISEKSEIFDDQFSVERPDGSNFTLKIRSTKLEDSAMYFCASSEVGRANEQFFGPGTRLTVL.

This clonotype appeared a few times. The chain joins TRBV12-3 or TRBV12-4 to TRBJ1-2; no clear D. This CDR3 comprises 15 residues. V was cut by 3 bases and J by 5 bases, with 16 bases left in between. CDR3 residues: CASSFGQRSTYGYTF. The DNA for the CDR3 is TGTGCCAGCAGTTTTGGGCAGCGATCTACTTATGGCTACACCTTC.

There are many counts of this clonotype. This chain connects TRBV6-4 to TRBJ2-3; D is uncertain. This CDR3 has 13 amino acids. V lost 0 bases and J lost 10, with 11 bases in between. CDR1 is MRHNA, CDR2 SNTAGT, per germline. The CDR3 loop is CASSDSMPGPQYF. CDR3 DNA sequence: TGTGCCAGCAGTGACTCGATGCCCGGGCCGCAGTATTTT.

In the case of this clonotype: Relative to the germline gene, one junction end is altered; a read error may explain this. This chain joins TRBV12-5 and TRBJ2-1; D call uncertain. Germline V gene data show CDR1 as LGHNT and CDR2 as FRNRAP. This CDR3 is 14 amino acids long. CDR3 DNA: TGTGCTTCCCTCCCCCCGGGCCACTACAATGAGCAGTTATTC. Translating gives CASLPPGHYNEQLF.

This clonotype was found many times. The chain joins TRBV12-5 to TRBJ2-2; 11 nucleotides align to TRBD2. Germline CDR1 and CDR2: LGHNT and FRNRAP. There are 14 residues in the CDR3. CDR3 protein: CARPGLADTGELFF. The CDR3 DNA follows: TGTGCACGTCCGGGACTAGCGGACACCGGGGAGCTGTTTTTT.

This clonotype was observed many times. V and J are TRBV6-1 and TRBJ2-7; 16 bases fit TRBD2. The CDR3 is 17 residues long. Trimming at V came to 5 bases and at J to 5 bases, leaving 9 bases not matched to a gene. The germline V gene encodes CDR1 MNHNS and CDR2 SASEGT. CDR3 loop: CASSRGTSGREMNEQYF. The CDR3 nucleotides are TGTGCCAGCAGTCGCGGGACTAGCGGGAGGGAGATGAACGAGCAGTACTTC.

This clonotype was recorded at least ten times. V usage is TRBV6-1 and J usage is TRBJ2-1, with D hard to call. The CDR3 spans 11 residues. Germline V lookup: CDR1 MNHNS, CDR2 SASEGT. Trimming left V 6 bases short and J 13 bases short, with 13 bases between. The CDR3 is CASRSSASQFF. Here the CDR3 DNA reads TGTGCCAGCAGATCATCGGCCTCCCAGTTCTTC.